Below, 8 T cell receptor beta chains from the same sample are listed, as sequenced in a study of T cell clonality in common variable immunodeficiency. For these receptors, no antigen is known. Points from the study as a whole: In common variable immunodeficiency, TCR beta chains reportedly carried fewer deletions and N-nucleotide insertions.

The method was immunoSEQ multiplex PCR; TCRdb's version includes in-frame clones alone and lacks a portion of them. The sample yields almost 20,000 clones, without any singletons. Sequences were obtained from peripheral blood mononuclear cells. These receptors all stem from a human donor with common variable immunodeficiency.

This clone appeared many times. The read ends 3 residues early relative to the CDR3; the germline J gene fills the gap. J is TRBJ2-7 and V is TRBV7-6; TRBD1 aligns across 10 bases. The CDR3 totals 12 residues. CDR1 is SGHVS, CDR2 FNYEAQ, per germline. Losses at the gene ends were 5 bases for V and 5 bases for J; bases not matched to a gene: 0. CDR3 amino acids: CASSGTGDEQYF. Incomplete CDR3 DNA: TGTGCCAGCAGCGGGACAGGGGACGAG.

Many counts were recorded for this clone. The CDR3 goes on 3 residues after the read ends, and that part is filled in from the germline J gene. J is TRBJ2-7 and V is TRBV18, with D possibly TRBD2 on 5 matching bases. The V gene's germline CDR1 is KGHSH and CDR2 LQKENI. This CDR3 is 15 amino acids long. V shed 3 bases and J shed 2 bases, with 14 bases lying between them. The CDR3 DNA, read in part, is TGTGCCAGCTCACCCCCGGGGTCAGTTACCTACGAG. Its protein is CASSPPGSVTYE. The complete CDR3 protein is CASSPPGSVTYEQYF.

This clone was seen many times. The CDR3 end is not reached by the read, which stops 3 residues before it; the germline J gene fills it in. This chain links TRBV7-8 with TRBJ1-5; D ambiguous. This CDR3 is 13 amino acids long. Germline V CDR1 and CDR2: SGHVS, FQNEAQ. V lost 5 bases to trimming and J lost 4 bases, with 9 bases between them. The CDR3 bases that were read are TGTGCCAGCAGCGGTACTGCGAATCAGCCC. Residues: CASSGTANQP. In full, the CDR3 reads CASSGTANQPQHF.

This clone was detected ten times or more. The read comes to an end 3 residues before the CDR3 does, leaving the germline J gene to fill in the end. The rearrangement joins TRBV5-1 to TRBJ2-1; 7 bases align to TRBD1. The length of the CDR3 is 15 residues. Germline V CDR1 and CDR2: SGHRS, YFSETQ. The junction had 6 bases not matched to a gene; V was cut back by 0 bases and J by 6 bases. The CDR3 here is CASSLEGGEFNEQFF. The sequenced CDR3 bases are TGCGCCAGCAGCTTGGAAGGGGGCGAGTTCAATGAG.

This clone was seen many times. The CDR3 end lies 3 residues beyond the end of the read and is filled in from the germline J gene. This sequence joins TRBV18 and TRBJ2-7; 11 bases are shared with TRBD1. From germline, CDR1 is KGHSH and CDR2 LQKENI. Germline trimming cut 3 bases from V and 4 bases from J; bases unmatched to any gene: 5. The CDR3 runs 15 residues. Here the CDR3 reads CASSPTGQGAYEQYF. CDR3 bases read: TGTGCCAGCTCACCTACAGGACAGGGGGCGTACGAG.

In its sample, this clone was seen many times. The read ends 3 residues before the CDR3 terminus; that terminus is restored from the germline J gene. J is TRBJ2-3 and V is TRBV5-1; TRBD2 aligns across 11 bases. Germline assignment: CDR1 SGHRS and CDR2 YFSETQ. The CDR3 spans 17 residues. Trimming removed 3 bases from V and 4 bases from J; junction bases left unmatched: 10. The sequenced part of the CDR3 DNA is TGCGCCAGCAGCTGGGGGGCTAGCGGGAGGAGCCCAGATACG. It encodes CASSWGASGRSPDT. The full CDR3 reads CASSWGASGRSPDTQYF.

This clone showed up many times. The read ends 3 residues early relative to the CDR3; the germline J gene fills the gap. V usage is TRBV29-1 and J usage is TRBJ1-1, with D hard to call. The CDR3 extends over 10 amino acids. V was shortened by 7 bases and J by 7 bases, with 10 bases between the two germline ends. From germline, CDR1 is SQVTM and CDR2 ANQGSEA. This CDR3 is CSGLQLEAFF. The CDR3 bases that were read are TGCAGCGGGTTACAGCTTGAA.

This clone has ten or more counts. The DNA ends 3 residues before the CDR3 does, and the rest of the CDR3 is filled in from the germline J gene. The chain links TRBV5-1 to TRBJ2-5; a weak D match, TRBD2 (6 bases). This CDR3 comprises 15 residues. Germline V gives CDR1 SGHRS, CDR2 YFSETQ. The V gene lost 4 bases and the J gene lost 5 bases, with 18 bases spanning the gap. The CDR3 DNA, read in part, is TGCGCCAGCAGCCCCTCACGACTAGGCGGGGAGACC. It yields the protein CASSPSRLGGET. The CDR3 in full is CASSPSRLGGETQYF.